Below, 15 T cell receptor beta chains from the same sample are listed, as sequenced in a study of T-cell reconstitution after alpha-beta-depleted transplantation in children. Unique molecular identifiers were incorporated during preparation of the TCRbeta library. Via MiXCR, TCRdb re-called the PCR reads, giving one row per CDR3 protein. Here the sample spans 380,000 or so distinct CDR3 sequences, about an eighth being singletons. This sample comprised PBMCs, obtained from the stem cell graft. The receptors here all came from a human donor who donated a stem cell graft to a child with Fanconi anemia.

This clonotype was seen only a few times. V gene TRBV13 combines with J gene TRBJ1-4; the D is unclear. CDR3 length: 14 residues. Germline CDR1 is PRHDT and CDR2 is FYEKMQ (reference sequence). Trimming cost V 5 bases and J 7 bases, with 14 bases left between them. CDR3 amino acids: CASSPREGGEKLFF. The CDR3 bases are TGTGCCAGCAGCCCCCGGGAGGGCGGTGAAAAACTGTTTTTT.

This clonotype was picked up many times. J is TRBJ2-1 and V is TRBV20-1; D is uncertain. This CDR3 comprises 15 residues. The germline CDR1 and CDR2 sequences are DFQATT and SNEGSKA (reference sequence). Trimming cost V 1 base and J 4 bases, with 14 bases left between them. The CDR3 reads CSARGLWGPYNEQFF. CDR3 DNA: TGCAGTGCTAGAGGTCTGTGGGGTCCTTACAATGAGCAGTTCTTC.

V gene TRBV5-1 combines with J gene TRBJ1-1; no firm D call. The CDR3 has 14 residues. The V gene lost 1 base and the J gene lost 1 base, with 8 bases spanning the gap. Looked up from germline, CDR1 is SGHRS and CDR2 is YFSETQ. DNA of the CDR3: TGCGCCAGCAGCTTGTCTCCGGAGAACACTGAAGCTTTCTTT. Its translation is CASSLSPENTEAFF.

This clonotype has at least ten counts. V is TRBV15 and J is TRBJ2-1; D is uncertain. V shed 0 bases and J shed 3 bases, with 18 bases lying between them. Germline CDR1 is LNHNV and CDR2 is YYDKDF (reference sequence). This CDR3 has 18 amino acids. CDR3 loop: CATSRDLMGRLNYNEQFF. For the CDR3, the DNA is TGTGCCACCAGCAGAGATTTAATGGGCCGACTTAACTACAATGAGCAGTTCTTC. Combining the CDR3 with reference TRBV15 and TRBJ2-1 gives the whole variable domain DAMVIQNPRYQVTQFGKPVTLSCSQTLNHNVMYWYQQKSSQAPKLLFHYYDKDFNNEADTPDNFQSRRPNTSFCFLDIRSPGLGDTAMYLCATSRDLMGRLNYNEQFFGPGTRLTVL.

The rearrangement links TRBV5-1 to TRBJ1-2, with 7 bases identical to TRBD1. Germline V gene lookup returns CDR1 SGHRS and CDR2 YFSETQ. The CDR3 covers 15 residues. Unmatched junction bases numbered 10, after V lost 0 bases and J lost 8 bases. Here the CDR3 reads CASSLATGTAEGYTF. In DNA, the CDR3 is TGCGCCAGCAGCTTGGCCACCGGGACAGCGGAAGGCTACACCTTC.

This sequence joins TRBV28 and TRBJ2-1; perhaps TRBD1 as D (6 bases). V gave up 5 bases and J gave up 1 base, with 12 bases separating them. Germline CDR1 reads MDHEN; CDR2 reads SYDVKM. This CDR3 is 15 amino acids long. The CDR3 region is CASSPDRLSYNEQFF. CDR3 bases: TGTGCCAGCAGTCCAGACAGGCTTTCCTACAATGAGCAGTTCTTC.

The V call is TRBV7-2, the J call TRBJ2-1; 9 bases are a match to TRBD1. The CDR3 runs 17 residues. Germline V CDR1 and CDR2: SGHTA, FQGNSA. With 5 bases clipped from V and 4 bases from J, the junction kept 12 bases outside the gene matches. CDR3 bases: TGTGCCAGCAGCCCCGGGACAGGGCTTTTCATTTACAATGAGCAGTTCTTC. As protein: CASSPGTGLFIYNEQFF.

This clonotype was detected a few times. V is TRBV3-1 and J is TRBJ1-2; a weak D match, TRBD1 (5 bases). The germline gives CDR1 LGHDT, CDR2 YNNKEL (reference sequence). V was cut by 4 bases and J by 2 bases, with 8 bases left in between. The CDR3 contains 13 residues. CDR3 nucleotides: TGTGCCAGCAGCCCCAGGGTAAACTATGGCTACACCTTC. Its translation: CASSPRVNYGYTF. Complete variable domain (other parts from reference TRBV3-1 and TRBJ1-2): DTAVSQTPKYLVTQMGNDKSIKCEQNLGHDTMYWYKQDSKKFLKIMFSYNNKELIINETVPNRFSPKSPDKAHLNLHINSLELGDSAVYFCASSPRVNYGYTFGSGTRLTVV.

This clonotype was found a few times. The chain has TRBV6-1 and TRBJ2-5; the match to TRBD2 covers 11 bases. CDR1 is MNHNS, CDR2 SASEGT, per germline. CDR3 length equals 17 residues. Losses at the gene ends were 6 bases for V and 2 bases for J; bases not matched to a gene: 11. DNA for the CDR3: TGTGCCAGCAGACTGCTAATAGCGGGGGGGACTCAAGAGACCCAGTACTTC. It is translated as CASRLLIAGGTQETQYF.

This clonotype was counted only a few times. The rearrangement uses TRBV10-1 and TRBJ1-6; TRBD1 matches at 8 bases. Germline V CDR1 and CDR2: WNHNN, SYGVQD (reference sequence). The V and J ends lost 5 bases and 7 bases, in that order; junction bases with no gene match: 7. The CDR3 loop spans 15 amino acids. CDR3 DNA sequence: TGCGCCAGCAGTTGGCCGGACAGGGCCAATTCACCCCTCCACTTT. It specifies CASSWPDRANSPLHF.

CDR3 coding DNA: TGCAGTGCCCCGGGGGCGGGGGCAGGGGAGACCCAGTACTTC. Protein: CSAPGAGAGETQYF. The gene calls are TRBV20-1 and TRBJ2-5; perhaps TRBD2 as D (7 bases). The CDR3 loop spans 14 amino acids. CDR1 is DFQATT, CDR2 SNEGSKA, per germline (reference sequence). Trimming pared 6 bases from V and 5 bases from J, leaving 19 bases between.

The chain employs TRBV5-1 and TRBJ1-1; the D is unclear. Germline loops: CDR1 SGHRS, CDR2 YFSETQ. The CDR3 has 15 amino acids. V lost 4 bases and J lost 1, with 14 bases in between. CDR3 sequence: CASSKSRVGNTEAFF. CDR3 bases: TGCGCCAGCAGCAAATCTCGGGTGGGGAACACTGAAGCTTTCTTT.

This clonotype was recorded a few times. V is TRBV20-1 and J is TRBJ2-3, with 8 bases fitting TRBD2. The trim removed 7 bases at V and 4 bases at J, leaving 7 bases unmatched. The V gene's germline CDR1 is DFQATT and CDR2 SNEGSKA (reference sequence). The CDR3 is 13 amino acids. The CDR3 spells CSGVERGPDTQYF. The CDR3 nucleotides are TGCAGTGGGGTAGAGCGGGGGCCAGATACGCAGTATTTT.

At least ten counts were recorded for this clonotype. This chain links TRBV5-6 with TRBJ1-2; the match to TRBD1 covers 8 bases. V trimming: 2 bases; J trimming: 8 bases; junction bases outside the gene matches: 11. This CDR3 region has 15 residues. Germline CDR1 is SGHDT and CDR2 is YYEEEE. For the CDR3, the DNA is TGTGCCAGCAGCTTAGAAGACAGGGGACTACGAGGCTACACCTTC. It encodes CASSLEDRGLRGYTF.

DNA for the CDR3: TGTGCCAGCAGTTACCGTAGCGGCTCCTACAATGAGCAGTTCTTC. The encoded protein is CASSYRSGSYNEQFF. The rearrangement links TRBV6-2 or TRBV6-3 to TRBJ2-1; D is perhaps TRBD2 (6 bases). Trimming shortened V by 2 bases and J by 0 bases, and 8 bases separated the two germline ends. CDR3 length: 15 residues. Germline values: CDR1 MNHEY, CDR2 SVGEGT.